This TCR beta chain was identified in a study of blood T cell repertoires in COVID-19 (TCRdb year 2020). General notes on the study: Collaborator samples came from the United States, Italy and Spain and covered acute and convalescent phases of COVID-19. The repertoires were made available in a free public database intended to serve as a resource for research on the immune response to SARS-CoV-2. Where HLA class I and class II types were available, the types were taken from metadata supplied by the sample provider, not from assay-based typing. The material from the prospective study consisted of cDNA or gDNA derived from T cells, B-cell-depleted T cells, or PBMCs. The dataset comprised deeply sampled blood TCRbeta repertoires from subjects exposed to, actively infected with, or recovered from COVID-19. Sample metadata almost always included a de-identified subject ID, COVID-19 status, age in years and sex. Samples came from the ongoing ImmuneRACE study (first 160 participants) plus 1,254 subjects from 6 global collaborators.

The immunoSEQ Assay, a bias-controlled multiplex PCR, was used to amplify TCRbeta CDR3 regions from genomic DNA. Turning to the authors' computational methods: The number of nucleated cells in each sample was estimated by amplification of reference gene primers within the assay. To quantify the absolute abundance of each unique TCRbeta CDR3 rearrangement, sequence reads were collapsed and filtered. For each sample, productive Simpson clonality was calculated as the square root of Simpson's diversity index over productive rearrangements. TCRdb re-hosts the immuneACCESS table, in-frame sequences only. Its copies lack some clones; in the studies checked, an unresolved V gene accounts for under half of them, and the cause for the rest is not known. The V and J calls and the clone size are those of that table, but D and trimming were determined from the DNA. The sample includes about 180,000 clones, with under 90% observed a single time. Around a sixth of the sample is in the top ten clones.

Study-level results and caveats: The quantity of clinical and demographic metadata differed by source and by participant and was supplied without curation.

One collaborating source in Seattle enrolled patients during active infection and followed them longitudinally through the course of disease. The collaborating institutions used their own protocols to collect whole blood in K2EDTA tubes. For TCRbeta analysis, collaborators shipped samples in one of three forms: frozen whole blood, isolated PBMCs, or DNA extracted from either of those sample types. A note on this clone: What antigen it recognizes has not been identified. No clone much larger than this one lies a single base away; base qualities are absent.

The source of this sequence is a person between 65 and 79 years old with COVID-19, enrolled during active disease. Sequencing input: peripheral blood.

The CDR3 sequence is CASSTGGIYNEQFF. The bases are TGTGCCAGCAGTACTGGCGGGATTTACAATGAGCAGTTCTTC. The sequence links TRBV28 to TRBJ2-1; possibly the D gene is TRBD2, per 6 matching bases. Between the V and J ends, shortened by 5 bases and 4 bases respectively, the junction contains 12 bases. Reading from cysteine to phenylalanine, the CDR3 counts 14 amino acids. The retained sequence is limited to the CDR3, 42 bases, with the frame set at the first base. The germline V gene supplies CDR1 MDHEN and CDR2 SYDVKM.